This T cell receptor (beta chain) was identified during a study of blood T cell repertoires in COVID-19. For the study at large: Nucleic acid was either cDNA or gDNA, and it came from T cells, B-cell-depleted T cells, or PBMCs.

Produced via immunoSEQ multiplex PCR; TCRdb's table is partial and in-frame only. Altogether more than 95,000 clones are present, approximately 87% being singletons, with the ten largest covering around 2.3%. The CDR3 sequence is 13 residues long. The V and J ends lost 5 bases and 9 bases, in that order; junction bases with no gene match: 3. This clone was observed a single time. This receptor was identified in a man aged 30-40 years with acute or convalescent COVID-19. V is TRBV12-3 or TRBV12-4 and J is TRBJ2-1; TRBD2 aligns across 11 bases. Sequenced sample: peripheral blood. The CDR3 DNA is TGTGCCAGCAGTCCAACTAGCGGGGGTGAGCAGTTCTTC. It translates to CASSPTSGGEQFF.